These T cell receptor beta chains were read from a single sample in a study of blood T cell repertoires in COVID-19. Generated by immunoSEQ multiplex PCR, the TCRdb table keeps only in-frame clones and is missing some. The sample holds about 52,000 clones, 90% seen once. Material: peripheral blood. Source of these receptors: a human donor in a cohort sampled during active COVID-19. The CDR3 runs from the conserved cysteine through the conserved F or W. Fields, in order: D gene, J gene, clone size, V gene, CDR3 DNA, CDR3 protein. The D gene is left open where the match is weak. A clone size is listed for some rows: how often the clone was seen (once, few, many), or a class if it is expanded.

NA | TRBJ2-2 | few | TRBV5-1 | TGCGCCAGCAGCTCTGGGGGGGGGCCGGGCCCCGGGGAGCTGTTTTTT | CASSSGGGPGPGELFF
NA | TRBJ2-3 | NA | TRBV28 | TGTGCCAGCACCGAGAGAAATACGCAGTATTTT | CASTERNTQYF
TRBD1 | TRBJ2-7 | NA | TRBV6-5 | TGTGCCAGCAGTTACTCCGACAGGGGCTCCTACGAGCAGTACTTC | CASSYSDRGSYEQYF
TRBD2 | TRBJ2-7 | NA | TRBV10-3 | TGTGCCATCAGTAGGACTAGCGGGAGGGTCTCCTACGAGCAGTACTTC | CAISRTSGRVSYEQYF
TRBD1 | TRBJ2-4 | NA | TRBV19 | TGTGCCAGTACGAATTGGGGACAGCAAAAAAACATTCAGTACTTC | CASTNWGQQKNIQYF
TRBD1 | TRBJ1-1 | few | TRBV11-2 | TGTGCCAGCAGCTTAGGGGGAGGGACAGGGGAAACTGAAGCTTTCTTT | CASSLGGGTGETEAFF
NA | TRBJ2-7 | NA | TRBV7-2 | TGTGCCAGCAGCCCACGGGACACCTCCTACGAGCAGTACTTC | CASSPRDTSYEQYF
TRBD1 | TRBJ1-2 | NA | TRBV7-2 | TGTGCCAGCAGCTCCGTGGGGGGACAGGGGGGCTATGGCTACACCTTC | CASSSVGGQGGYGYTF
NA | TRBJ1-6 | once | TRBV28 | TGTGCCAGCAGAACTCATCTCTCCTATAATTCACCCCTCCACTTT | CASRTHLSYNSPLHF
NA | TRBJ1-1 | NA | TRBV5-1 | TGCGCCAGCAGCTTGATGGGCGCAGGGGTGAACACTGAAGCTTTCTTT | CASSLMGAGVNTEAFF
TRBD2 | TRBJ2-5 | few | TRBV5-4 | TGTGCCAGCAGCTTTTCTAGCGGGGGCCAAGAGACCCAGTACTTC | CASSFSSGGQETQYF
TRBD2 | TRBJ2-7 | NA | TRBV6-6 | TGTGCCAGCAGTTACGGGGGGGGAGACTACGAGCAGTACTTC | CASSYGGGDYEQYF
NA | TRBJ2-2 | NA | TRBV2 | TGTGCCAGCAGTAAACAGCAAACGAACACCGGGGAGCTGTTTTTT | CASSKQQTNTGELFF
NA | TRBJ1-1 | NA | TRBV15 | TGTGCCACCAGCAGAGATCCGGGGGGGAACACTGAAGCTTTCTTT | CATSRDPGGNTEAFF
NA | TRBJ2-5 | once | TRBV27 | TGTGCCAGCAGTTTGATGGACGGGAAAGAGACCCAGTACTTC | CASSLMDGKETQYF
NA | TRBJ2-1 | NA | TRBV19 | TGTGCCAGTAGTATCAGGCGCCCTGAGGGTGAGCAGTTCTTC | CASSIRRPEGEQFF
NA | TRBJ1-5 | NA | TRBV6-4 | TGTGCCAGCAGTGAAACAAGGGGTCAGCCCCAGCATTTT | CASSETRGQPQHF
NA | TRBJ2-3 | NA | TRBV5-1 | TGCGCCAGCAGCTTGGATCGGGGAGCCAGAGATACGCAGTATTTT | CASSLDRGARDTQYF
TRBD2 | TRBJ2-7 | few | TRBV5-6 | TGTGCCAGCAGCTTACCCGGGACTAGCGGGAGCGAGCAGTACTTC | CASSLPGTSGSEQYF
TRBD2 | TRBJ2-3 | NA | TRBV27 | TGTGCCAGCAGGGGGACTAGCGGCCTCCCAAGCGCGCAGTATTTT | CASRGTSGLPSAQYF
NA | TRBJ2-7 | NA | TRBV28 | TGTGCCAGCAGTTTAGATGGGCTTGGATACGAGCAGTACTTC | CASSLDGLGYEQYF
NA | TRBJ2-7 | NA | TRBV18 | TGTGCCAGCTCACCACCGCTGGGGGCGAACTACGAGCAGTACTTC | CASSPPLGANYEQYF
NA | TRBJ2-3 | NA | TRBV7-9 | TGTGCCAGCAGCCCGGGACTTAGCGTGGGTACAGATACGCAGTATTTT | CASSPGLSVGTDTQYF
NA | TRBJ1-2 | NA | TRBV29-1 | TGCAGCGTGGACAGACAAACTAACTATGGCTACACCTTC | CSVDRQTNYGYTF
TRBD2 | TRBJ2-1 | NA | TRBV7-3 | TGTGCCAGCAGCTTACCCAAGGGACTAGCGGGAGTCTTGCAGTTCTTC | CASSLPKGLAGVLQFF
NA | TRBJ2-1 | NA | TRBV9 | TGTGCCAGCAGCCCACCTAGCGTACAAGCGCAGTTCTTC | CASSPPSVQAQFF